The T cell receptor (beta chain) under discussion was sequenced for a study of blood T cell repertoires in COVID-19. Study information: Sources were T cells, B-cell-depleted T cells, or PBMCs; the material itself was cDNA or gDNA.

The CDR3 sequence is 15 residues long. Trimming cost V 6 bases and J 5 bases, with 19 bases left between them. CDR1 SGHTA and CDR2 FQGNSA come from the germline V gene. Original processing notes: Estimation of nucleated cell counts was performed using reference gene primer amplification. Profiling relied on immunoSEQ multiplex PCR, and the TCRdb table lists in-frame clones only, not all of them. V and J calls plus clone size are reproduced from that table; the DNA served to infer D and trimming. The sample lists some 330,000 clones; roughly 88% were seen once. The sequence derives from a woman aged 45-65 years with active or convalescent COVID-19. Sample: peripheral blood. The chain combines TRBV7-2 with TRBJ2-5, with unresolved D. The CDR3 sequence is CASRKPPSGLETQYF. The CDR3 nucleotides read TGTGCCAGCAGAAAACCTCCTAGTGGGTTGGAGACCCAGTACTTC.